The source of this TCR beta chain is a study of T-cell reconstitution after alpha-beta-depleted transplantation in children. This CDR3 has 15 amino acids. V was trimmed by 1 base and J by 4 bases, leaving 14 bases between them. CDR1 is SGHDT and CDR2 is YYEEEE in the germline V gene. This clonotype occurred many times. Unique molecular identifiers were incorporated into the prepared TCRbeta library. TCRdb used MiXCR to reprocess the PCR reads, holding one entry per CDR3 protein. The table lists about 300,000 distinct CDR3 sequences, around a tenth of them singletons, with approximately 7.6% in the top ten.

V usage is TRBV5-6 and J usage is TRBJ2-5; D perhaps matches TRBD2 (7 bases). The material sequenced was PBMCs, taken before TCRalphabeta/CD19-depleted stem cell transplant. The origin of this receptor is a boy less than two years old with acute myeloid leukemia, due to receive a stem cell transplant. The CDR3 region is CASSLRGGMGETQYF. For the CDR3, the DNA is TGTGCCAGCAGCTTGAGGGGGGGAATGGGAGAGACCCAGTACTTC.